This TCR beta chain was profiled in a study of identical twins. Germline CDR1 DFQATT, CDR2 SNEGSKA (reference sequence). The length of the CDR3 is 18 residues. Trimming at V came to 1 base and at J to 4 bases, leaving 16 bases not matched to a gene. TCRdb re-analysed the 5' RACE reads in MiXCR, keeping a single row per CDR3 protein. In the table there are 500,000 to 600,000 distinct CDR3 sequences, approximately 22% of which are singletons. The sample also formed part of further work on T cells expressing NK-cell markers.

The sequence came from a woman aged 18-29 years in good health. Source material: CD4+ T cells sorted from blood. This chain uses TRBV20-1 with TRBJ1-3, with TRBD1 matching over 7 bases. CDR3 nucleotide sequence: TGCAGTGCTAGAGTAAAGGGGGCGAAGTGGCCAGGAGGAAACACCATATATTTT. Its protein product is CSARVKGAKWPGGNTIYF.